This T cell receptor beta chain was observed in a study of blood T cell repertoires in COVID-19. Looking at the study overall: Whether acute or convalescent, the COVID-19 samples came from the United States, Italy and Spain. PBMCs, B-cell-depleted T cells, or T cells were the source of the cDNA or gDNA that made up the material.

Original processing notes: Counts of nucleated cells, estimated from reference gene primer amplification, were obtained. Sequencing used immunoSEQ multiplex PCR; TCRdb keeps in-frame clones, though not all of them. V and J calls and clone size follow that table, whereas D and trimming were derived from the DNA. This table holds several thousand clones, around 90% found once. Trimming took off 7 bases at V and 0 bases at J, with 10 bases between the two ends. This CDR3 has 13 residues. Germline CDR1 reads MNHEY; CDR2 reads SVGAGI. The gene calls are TRBV6-5 and TRBJ2-7, with a tentative D call TRBD2 (7 bases). Sequenced input: peripheral blood. The sequence was obtained from a woman aged 45-65 years with active or convalescent COVID-19. The DNA of the CDR3 is TGTGCCAGCAAGCGGGACAACTCCTACGAGCAGTACTTC. It encodes CASKRDNSYEQYF.